What follows are 26 T cell receptor beta chains derived from one specimen sequenced in a study of OX40 agonist ivuxolimab in advanced cancers. Sequenced by immunoSEQ multiplex PCR; TCRdb stores in-frame clones only, minus some. This table holds under 90,000 clones, roughly 91% found once. The source was CD4+ or CD8+ T cells sorted from blood, collected in a trial of the OX40 agonist ivuxolimab. The receptors here all came from an adult with an advanced solid tumor such as melanoma, head and neck, liver or kidney cancer.

The table lists this clone with a count of one. The chain recombines TRBV7-6 with TRBJ2-1, with TRBD1 matching 9 bases. Per germline, CDR1 SGHVS and CDR2 FNYEAQ. The V gene end was trimmed by 2 bases and the J gene end by 6 bases; junction bases not matched to a gene: 2. The CDR3 length is 14 residues. The CDR3 here is CASSLRGQGNEQFF. The CDR3 DNA follows: TGTGCCAGCAGCTTAAGGGGACAGGGCAATGAGCAGTTCTTC.

J is TRBJ2-2 and V is TRBV27; no clear D gene. CDR3 length equals 12 residues. Germline CDR1 reads MNHEY; CDR2 reads SMNVEV (reference sequence). Trimming pared 5 bases from V and 2 bases from J, leaving 3 bases between. The CDR3 is CASSPNTGELFF. In nucleotides, the CDR3 is TGTGCCAGCAGTCCCAACACCGGGGAGCTGTTTTTT.

V gene TRBV10-3 combines with J gene TRBJ2-7; 8 nucleotides align to TRBD1. This CDR3 is built from 14 residues. Germline lookup yields CDR1 ENHRY and CDR2 SYGVKD. Trimming removed 6 bases from V and 2 bases from J; junction bases left unmatched: 6. As DNA, the CDR3 is TGTGCCATCAGCGACCGGGACAGGACCTACGAGCAGTACTTC. Protein product: CAISDRDRTYEQYF.

CDR3 residues: CSVVPSGIGYEQYF. The CDR3 nucleotides are TGCAGCGTTGTCCCTAGCGGGATTGGGTACGAGCAGTACTTC. The chain combines TRBV29-1 with TRBJ2-7; 9 nucleotides line up with TRBD2. The length of the CDR3 is 14 residues. Trimming at V came to 4 bases and at J to 4 bases, leaving 8 bases not matched to a gene. Germline assignment: CDR1 SQVTM and CDR2 ANQGSEA.

The V and J genes are TRBV19 and TRBJ2-7; 8 nucleotides match TRBD2. Germline V gives CDR1 LNHDA, CDR2 SQIVND (reference sequence). There are 14 residues in the CDR3. V shed 4 bases, J shed 2 bases, and the junction held 4 bases outside the gene matches. The CDR3 loop reads CASSTPTSAYEQYF. The CDR3 DNA is TGTGCCAGTAGTACCCCGACTAGCGCCTACGAGCAGTACTTC.

This sequence joins TRBV30 and TRBJ2-7; possible D gene TRBD2, 6 bases. V lost 2 bases to trimming and J lost 3 bases, with 14 bases between them. The CDR3 is 14 amino acids. Germline V CDR1 and CDR2: GTSNPN, SVGIG (reference sequence). In nucleotides, the CDR3 is TGTGCCTGGAGTCTCGGGGGAGGCTACTACGAGCAGTACTTC. It encodes CAWSLGGGYYEQYF.

Worth noting for this clone: Germline and junction disagree at one end, which may indicate a read error. The rearrangement uses TRBV5-4 and TRBJ2-7; D may be TRBD2 (5 bases). Germline loops: CDR1 SGHNT, CDR2 YYREEE (reference sequence). The CDR3 extends over 11 amino acids. The CDR3, as DNA: TGCGCCTGGGCTAGCCCCCACGAGCAGTACTTC. Protein: CAWASPHEQYF.

This clone was counted a single time. The gene calls are TRBV9 and TRBJ1-4; D call uncertain. This CDR3 contains 15 residues. Germline CDR1 is SGDLS and CDR2 is YYNGEE. Trimming took 4 bases from V and 4 from J, leaving 14 bases between them. The CDR3 here is CASSHSGGINEKLFF. The CDR3 bases are TGTGCCAGCAGCCACTCGGGAGGGATTAATGAAAAACTGTTTTTT. Drawing the rest from reference TRBV9 and TRBJ1-4, the complete variable domain is DSGVTQTPKHLITATGQRVTLRCSPRSGDLSVYWYQQSLDQGLQFLIQYYNGEERAKGNILERFSAQQFPDLHSELNLSSLELGDSALYFCASSHSGGINEKLFFGSGTQLSVL.

The count of this clone is one. The gene calls are TRBV19 and TRBJ2-7; D gene uncertain. This CDR3 has 15 amino acids. Trimming took 0 bases from V and 1 from J, leaving 10 bases between them. Germline V gives CDR1 LNHDA, CDR2 SQIVND (reference sequence). CDR3 nucleotide sequence: TGTGCCAGTAGTATAGATCAGCAGCCTTCCTACGAGCAGTACTTC. Translated: CASSIDQQPSYEQYF.

V and J are TRBV4-3 and TRBJ1-4; the D gene is possibly TRBD1 (5 bases). Germline V gene sequence: CDR1 LGHNA, CDR2 YSLEER. This CDR3 contains 16 residues. V dropped 0 bases and J dropped 8 bases, with 16 bases sitting between them. The CDR3 sequence is CASSQDPRRGGEKLFF. CDR3 coding DNA: TGCGCCAGCAGCCAAGATCCCAGAAGGGGAGGCGAAAAACTGTTTTTT.

In its sample, this clone was seen once. V gene TRBV4-1 combines with J gene TRBJ2-1; tentative D call: TRBD1 (5 bases). The CDR3 totals 17 residues. Germline V gene sequence: CDR1 MGHRA, CDR2 YSYEKL. V was shortened by 0 bases and J by 0 bases, with 12 bases between the two germline ends. The chain's CDR3 is CASSQDPTAYSYNEQFF. The DNA of the CDR3 is TGCGCCAGCAGCCAAGACCCGACAGCTTACTCCTACAATGAGCAGTTCTTC.

J is TRBJ2-7 and V is TRBV20-1, with D perhaps TRBD2 (6 bases). The CDR3 runs 11 residues. Germline V gives CDR1 DFQATT, CDR2 SNEGSKA (reference sequence). Trimming stripped 7 bases from V and 0 bases from J, with 7 bases between. Here the CDR3 reads CSVRDSYEQYF. The CDR3 nucleotides are TGCAGTGTGCGGGACTCCTACGAGCAGTACTTC.

V is TRBV7-6 and J is TRBJ2-1; 8 nucleotides agree with TRBD2. Germline V CDR1 and CDR2: SGHVS, FNYEAQ. This CDR3 comprises 13 residues. V lost 6 bases and J lost 9; bases outside the gene matches: 7. This CDR3 reads CASRLTSGLEQFF. The CDR3 DNA follows: TGTGCCAGCAGGTTAACTAGCGGCCTTGAGCAGTTCTTC.

The CDR3 reads CASSYSKAYNEQFF. The DNA of the CDR3 is TGTGCCAGCAGTTACTCGAAGGCGTACAATGAGCAGTTCTTC. The V gene is TRBV6-5, the J gene TRBJ2-1; D gene unclear. The CDR3 sequence is 14 residues long. V was cut by 0 bases and J by 4 bases, with 7 bases left in between. CDR1 and CDR2 from the germline V gene are MNHEY and SVGAGI.

As to this clone: The sample holds other DNA sequences that translate to the same CDR3. The CDR3 is CASSIWGGNQPQHF. DNA of the CDR3: TGTGCCAGTAGTATCTGGGGGGGCAATCAGCCCCAGCATTTT. V gene TRBV19 combines with J gene TRBJ1-5; possibly TRBD1 for D (5 bases). The CDR3 extends over 14 amino acids. Germline loops: CDR1 LNHDA, CDR2 SQIVND (reference sequence). Deletions cut 3 bases from V and 2 bases from J, with 8 bases between. Filled out from reference TRBV19 and TRBJ1-5, the complete variable domain reads DGGITQSPKYLFRKEGQNVTLSCEQNLNHDAMYWYRQDPGQGLRLIYYSQIVNDFQKGDIAEGYSVSREKKESFPLTVTSAQKNPTAFYLCASSIWGGNQPQHFGDGTRLSIL.

This sequence joins TRBV4-3 and TRBJ2-2; D may match TRBD1 or TRBD2 (6 bases each). The V gene lost 1 base and the J gene lost 3 bases, with 18 bases spanning the gap. The CDR3 extends over 18 amino acids. The germline V gene encodes CDR1 LGHNA and CDR2 YSLEER. The CDR3 coding sequence is TGCGCCAGCAGCCAAGGACCGGGCCGGAGGGGGGACACCGGGGAGCTGTTTTTT. It yields the protein CASSQGPGRRGDTGELFF.

The rearrangement links TRBV12-5 to TRBJ1-2, with D unresolved. This CDR3 comprises 15 residues. Trimming cost V 5 bases and J 3 bases, with 16 bases left between them. Germline V gene sequence: CDR1 LGHNT, CDR2 FRNRAP. For the CDR3, the DNA is TGTGCTAGTGGTCCACCACACTCCTGGGACTATGGCTACACCTTC. This sequence encodes CASGPPHSWDYGYTF.

J is TRBJ1-1 and V is TRBV9; D gene ambiguous. Germline V gives CDR1 SGDLS, CDR2 YYNGEE. Trimming left V 0 bases short and J 0 bases short, with 9 bases between. CDR3 size: 15 residues. The DNA for the CDR3 is TGTGCCAGCAGCGTAGGTCCAGTTATGAACACTGAAGCTTTCTTT. Translated, it gives CASSVGPVMNTEAFF.

This clone has a single count. The chain recombines TRBV9 with TRBJ2-2; TRBD2 agrees at 10 bases. The CDR3 is 14 residues long. Per germline, CDR1 SGDLS and CDR2 YYNGEE. V lost 4 bases, J lost 6 bases, and 3 bases stayed unmatched. The CDR3 protein is CASSPSGGAGELFF. The CDR3 DNA reads TGTGCCAGCAGCCCCAGCGGGGGGGCCGGGGAGCTGTTTTTT.

J is TRBJ1-1 and V is TRBV5-6; D possibly corresponds to TRBD1 (5 bases). V lost 5 bases, J lost 5 bases, and 22 bases lay in between. The length of the CDR3 is 16 residues. Germline CDR1 SGHDT, CDR2 YYEEEE. The DNA for the CDR3 is TGTGCCAGCAGTATCGCGGGGAGGGGTTATACGACTGAAGCTTTCTTT. It codes for CASSIAGRGYTTEAFF.

The V gene is TRBV7-8, the J gene TRBJ1-1; unclear D gene. V lost 9 bases and J lost 3, with 11 bases in between. This CDR3 comprises 12 residues. Germline lookup yields CDR1 SGHVS and CDR2 FQNEAQ. The CDR3 loop is CASFQVHTEAFF. In DNA form, the CDR3 reads TGTGCCAGTTTCCAGGTGCACACTGAAGCTTTCTTT.

The gene calls are TRBV5-1 and TRBJ1-1; 9 positions agree with TRBD1. CDR1 is SGHRS and CDR2 is YFSETQ in the germline V gene. The CDR3 runs 13 residues. V lost 4 bases and J lost 5; bases outside the gene matches: 3. For the CDR3, the DNA is TGCGCCAGCAGCGGGACAGGGAGAACTGAAGCTTTCTTT. Protein: CASSGTGRTEAFF.

CDR3 residues: CASSQTGLAQIGPNTGELFF. DNA of the CDR3: TGCGCCAGCAGCCAGACGGGACTAGCACAGATAGGGCCCAACACCGGGGAGCTGTTTTTT. This chain connects TRBV4-1 to TRBJ2-2; TRBD2 matches at 9 bases. The CDR3 length is 20 residues. Germline V lookup: CDR1 MGHRA, CDR2 YSYEKL. Losses at the gene ends were 3 bases for V and 2 bases for J; bases not matched to a gene: 16.

The V gene is TRBV5-1, the J gene TRBJ2-2, with TRBD1 matching over 9 bases. The CDR3 spans 16 residues. After removal of 6 bases from V and 1 base from J, the junction contained 7 bases not matched to a gene. Per germline, CDR1 SGHRS and CDR2 YFSETQ. The DNA of the CDR3 is TGCGCCAGCACCCTCCCGGGACAGGGGAACACCGGGGAGCTGTTTTTT. It specifies CASTLPGQGNTGELFF.

The chain employs TRBV4-3 and TRBJ1-3, with D tentatively TRBD1 (6 bases). The germline V gene has CDR1 LGHNA and CDR2 YSLEER. V was trimmed by 0 bases and J by 0 bases, leaving 12 bases between them. This CDR3 has 17 residues. The CDR3 loop is CASSQEDSGASGNTIYF. In DNA form, the CDR3 reads TGCGCCAGCAGCCAAGAGGACAGTGGAGCCTCTGGAAACACCATATATTTT.

The genes are TRBV6-5 and TRBJ2-7; 9 nucleotides match TRBD1. The CDR3 is 12 residues long. Germline lookup yields CDR1 MNHEY and CDR2 SVGAGI. V gave up 5 bases and J gave up 5 bases; unmatched junction bases: 1. CDR3 coding DNA: TGTGCCAGCAGTGGGACAGGGAACGAGCAGTACTTC. Its translation: CASSGTGNEQYF.